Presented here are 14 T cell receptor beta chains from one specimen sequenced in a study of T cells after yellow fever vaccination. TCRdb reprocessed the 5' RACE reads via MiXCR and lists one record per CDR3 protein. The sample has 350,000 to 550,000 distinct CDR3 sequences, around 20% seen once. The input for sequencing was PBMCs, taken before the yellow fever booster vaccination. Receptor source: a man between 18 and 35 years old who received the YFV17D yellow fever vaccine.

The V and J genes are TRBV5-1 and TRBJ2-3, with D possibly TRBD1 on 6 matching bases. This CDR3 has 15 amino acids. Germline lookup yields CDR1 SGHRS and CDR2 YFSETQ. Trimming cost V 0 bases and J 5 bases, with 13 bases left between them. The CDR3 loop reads CASSLDRAYIDTQYF. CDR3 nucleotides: TGCGCCAGCAGCTTGGACAGGGCTTATATAGATACGCAGTATTTT.

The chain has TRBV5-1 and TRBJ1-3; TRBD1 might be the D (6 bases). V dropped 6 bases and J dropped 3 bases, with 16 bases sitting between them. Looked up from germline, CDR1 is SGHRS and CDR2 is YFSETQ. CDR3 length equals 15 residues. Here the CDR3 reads CASTLEGEGGNTIYF. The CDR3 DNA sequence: TGCGCCAGCACTCTGGAGGGGGAAGGTGGAAACACCATATATTTT.

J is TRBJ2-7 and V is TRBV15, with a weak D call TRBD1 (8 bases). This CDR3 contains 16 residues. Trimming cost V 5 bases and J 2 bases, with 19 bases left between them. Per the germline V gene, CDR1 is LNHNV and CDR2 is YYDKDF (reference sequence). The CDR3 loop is CATSRAHTGGAYEQYF. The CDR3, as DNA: TGTGCCACCAGCCGCGCCCATACAGGGGGGGCCTACGAGCAGTACTTC.

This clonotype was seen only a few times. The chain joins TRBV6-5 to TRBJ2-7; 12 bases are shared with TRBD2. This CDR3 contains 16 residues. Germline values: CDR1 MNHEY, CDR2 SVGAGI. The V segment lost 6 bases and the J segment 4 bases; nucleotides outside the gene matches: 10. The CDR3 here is CASSSTTSGRIYEQYF. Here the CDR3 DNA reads TGTGCCAGCAGCTCCACTACTAGCGGGAGGATATACGAGCAGTACTTC.

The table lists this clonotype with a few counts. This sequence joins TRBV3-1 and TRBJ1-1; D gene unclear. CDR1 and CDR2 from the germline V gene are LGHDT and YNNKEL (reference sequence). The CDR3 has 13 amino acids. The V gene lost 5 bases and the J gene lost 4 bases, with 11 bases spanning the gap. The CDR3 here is CASSLGRLTEAFF. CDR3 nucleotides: TGTGCCAGCAGCTTAGGACGGCTCACTGAAGCTTTCTTT.

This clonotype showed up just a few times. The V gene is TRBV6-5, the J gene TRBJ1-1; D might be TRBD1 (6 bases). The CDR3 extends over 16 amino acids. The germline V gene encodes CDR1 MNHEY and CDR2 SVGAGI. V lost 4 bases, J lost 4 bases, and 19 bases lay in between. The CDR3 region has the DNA TGTGCCAGCAGTTCCGATCCACAGGGATCGTCCACTGAAGCTTTCTTT. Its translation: CASSSDPQGSSTEAFF.

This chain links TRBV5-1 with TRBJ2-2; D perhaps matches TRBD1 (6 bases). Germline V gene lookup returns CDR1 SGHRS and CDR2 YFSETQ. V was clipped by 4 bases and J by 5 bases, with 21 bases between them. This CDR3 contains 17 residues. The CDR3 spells CASSGIRGSEGTGELFF. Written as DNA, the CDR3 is TGCGCCAGCAGCGGAATCAGGGGCTCCGAGGGGACCGGGGAGCTGTTTTTT.

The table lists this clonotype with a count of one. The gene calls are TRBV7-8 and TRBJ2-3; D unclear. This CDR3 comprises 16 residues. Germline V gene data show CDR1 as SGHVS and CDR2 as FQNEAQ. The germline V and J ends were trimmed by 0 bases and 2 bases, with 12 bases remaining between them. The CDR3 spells CASSLARRKPTDTQYF. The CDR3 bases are TGTGCCAGCAGCTTAGCGCGCAGAAAGCCCACAGATACGCAGTATTTT.

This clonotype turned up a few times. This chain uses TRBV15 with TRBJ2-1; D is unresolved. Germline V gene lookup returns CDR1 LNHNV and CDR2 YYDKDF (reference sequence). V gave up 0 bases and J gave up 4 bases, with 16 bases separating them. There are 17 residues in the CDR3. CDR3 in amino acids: CATSREPGSWAYNEQFF. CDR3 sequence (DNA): TGTGCCACCAGCAGAGAGCCTGGTTCCTGGGCGTACAATGAGCAGTTCTTC.

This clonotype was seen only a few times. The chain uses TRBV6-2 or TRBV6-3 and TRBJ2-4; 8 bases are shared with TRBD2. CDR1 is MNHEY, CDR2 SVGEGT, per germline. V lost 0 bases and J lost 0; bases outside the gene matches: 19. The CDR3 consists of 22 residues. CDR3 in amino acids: CASSYSGDWVSGEELAKNIQYF. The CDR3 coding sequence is TGTGCCAGCAGTTACTCGGGTGATTGGGTTAGCGGGGAAGAACTAGCCAAAAACATTCAGTACTTC.

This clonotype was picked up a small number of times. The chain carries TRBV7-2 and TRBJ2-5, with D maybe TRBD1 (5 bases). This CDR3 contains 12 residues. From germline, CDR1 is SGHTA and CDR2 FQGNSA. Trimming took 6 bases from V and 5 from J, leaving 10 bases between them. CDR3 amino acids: CASRLQAETQYF. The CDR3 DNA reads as TGTGCCAGCAGGCTACAGGCGGAGACCCAGTACTTC.

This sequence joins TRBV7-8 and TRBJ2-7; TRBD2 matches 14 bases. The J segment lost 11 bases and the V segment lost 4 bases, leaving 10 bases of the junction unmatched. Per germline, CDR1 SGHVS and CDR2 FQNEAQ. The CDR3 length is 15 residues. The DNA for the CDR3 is TGTGCCAGCAGCTCGGGACTAGCGGGGGCTTCAGATGAGTACTTC. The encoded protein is CASSSGLAGASDEYF. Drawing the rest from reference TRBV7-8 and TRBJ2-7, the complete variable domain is GAGVSQSPRYKVAKRGQDVALRCDPISGHVSLFWYQQALGQGPEFLTYFQNEAQLDKSGLPSDRFFAERPEGSVSTLKIQRTQQEDSAVYLCASSSGLAGASDEYFGPGTRLTVT.

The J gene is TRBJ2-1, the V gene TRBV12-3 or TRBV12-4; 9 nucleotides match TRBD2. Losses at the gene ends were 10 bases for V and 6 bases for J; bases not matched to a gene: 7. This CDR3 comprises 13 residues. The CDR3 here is CATDIAGANEQFF. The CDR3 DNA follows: TGTGCCACCGACATAGCGGGGGCCAATGAGCAGTTCTTC.

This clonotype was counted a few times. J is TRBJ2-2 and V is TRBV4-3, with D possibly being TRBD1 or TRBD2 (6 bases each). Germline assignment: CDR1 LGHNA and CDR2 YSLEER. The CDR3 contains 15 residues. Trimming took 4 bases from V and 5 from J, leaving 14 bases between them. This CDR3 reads CASSPRQAGTGELFF. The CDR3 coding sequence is TGCGCCAGCAGCCCCCGACAGGCGGGGACCGGGGAGCTGTTTTTT.